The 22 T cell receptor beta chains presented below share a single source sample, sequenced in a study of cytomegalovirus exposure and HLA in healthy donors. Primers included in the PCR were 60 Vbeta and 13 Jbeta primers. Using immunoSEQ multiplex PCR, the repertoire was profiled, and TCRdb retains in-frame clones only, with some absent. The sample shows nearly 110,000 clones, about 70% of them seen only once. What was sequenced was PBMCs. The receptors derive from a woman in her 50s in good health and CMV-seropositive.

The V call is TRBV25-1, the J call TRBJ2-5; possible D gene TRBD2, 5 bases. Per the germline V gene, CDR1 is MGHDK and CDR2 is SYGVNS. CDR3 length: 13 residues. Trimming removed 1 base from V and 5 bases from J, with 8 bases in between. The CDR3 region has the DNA TGTGCCAGCAGTGAATTCGGACTCGAGACCCAGTACTTC. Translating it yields CASSEFGLETQYF.

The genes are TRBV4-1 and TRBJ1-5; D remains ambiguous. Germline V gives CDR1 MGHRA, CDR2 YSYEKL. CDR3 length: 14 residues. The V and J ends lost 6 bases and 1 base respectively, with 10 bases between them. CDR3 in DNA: TGCGCCAGCAGTCCGGGGTGGAGCAATCAGCCCCAGCATTTT. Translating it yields CASSPGWSNQPQHF.

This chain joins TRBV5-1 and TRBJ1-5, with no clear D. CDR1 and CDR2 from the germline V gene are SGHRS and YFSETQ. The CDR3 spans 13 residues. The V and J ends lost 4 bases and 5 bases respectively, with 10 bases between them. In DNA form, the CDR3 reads TGCGCCAGCAGCCAGTTTGGAGATCAGCCCCAGCATTTT. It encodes CASSQFGDQPQHF.

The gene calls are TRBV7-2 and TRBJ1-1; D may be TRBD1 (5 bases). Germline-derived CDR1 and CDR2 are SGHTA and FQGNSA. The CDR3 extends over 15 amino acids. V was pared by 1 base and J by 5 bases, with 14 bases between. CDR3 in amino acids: CASSLVGDFQTEAFF. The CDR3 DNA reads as TGTGCCAGCAGCTTAGTTGGGGACTTTCAAACTGAAGCTTTCTTT.

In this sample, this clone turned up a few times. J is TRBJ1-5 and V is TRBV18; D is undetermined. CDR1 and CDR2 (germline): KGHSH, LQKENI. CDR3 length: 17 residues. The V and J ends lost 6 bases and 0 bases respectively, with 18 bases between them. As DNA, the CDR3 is TGTGCCAGCTCCGTCTCGTCGGGGTCGTATAGCAATCAGCCCCAGCATTTT. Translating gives CASSVSSGSYSNQPQHF.

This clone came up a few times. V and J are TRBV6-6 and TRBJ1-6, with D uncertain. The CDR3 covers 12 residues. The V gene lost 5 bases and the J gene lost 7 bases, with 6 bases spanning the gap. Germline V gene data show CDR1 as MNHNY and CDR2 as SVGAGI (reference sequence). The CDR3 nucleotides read TGTGCCAGCAGTCTACAGAATTCACCCCTCCACTTT. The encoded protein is CASSLQNSPLHF.

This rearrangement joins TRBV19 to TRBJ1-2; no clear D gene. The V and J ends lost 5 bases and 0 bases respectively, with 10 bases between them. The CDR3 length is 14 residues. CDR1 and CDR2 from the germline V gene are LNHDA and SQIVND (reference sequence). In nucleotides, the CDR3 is TGTGCCAGTAGTCCTCTCAGCGCTAACTATGGCTACACCTTC. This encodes CASSPLSANYGYTF.

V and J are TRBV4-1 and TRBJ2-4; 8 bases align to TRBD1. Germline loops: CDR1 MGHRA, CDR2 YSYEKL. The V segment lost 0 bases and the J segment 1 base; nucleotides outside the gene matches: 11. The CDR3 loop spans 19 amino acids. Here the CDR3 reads CASSQETGAGLRAKNIQYF. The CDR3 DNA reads TGCGCCAGCAGCCAAGAGACAGGGGCTGGGTTGAGGGCCAAAAACATTCAGTACTTC.

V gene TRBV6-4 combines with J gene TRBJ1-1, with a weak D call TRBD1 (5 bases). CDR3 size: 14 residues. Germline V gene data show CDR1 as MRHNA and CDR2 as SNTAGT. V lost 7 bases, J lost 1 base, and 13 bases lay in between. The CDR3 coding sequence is TGTGCCAGCAAGACATCTCAGGGGAACACTGAAGCTTTCTTT. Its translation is CASKTSQGNTEAFF.

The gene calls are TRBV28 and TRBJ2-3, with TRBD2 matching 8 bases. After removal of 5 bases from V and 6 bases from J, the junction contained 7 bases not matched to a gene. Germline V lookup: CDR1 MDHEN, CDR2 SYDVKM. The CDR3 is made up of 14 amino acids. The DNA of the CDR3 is TGTGCCAGCAGTGCGGGACTAGTAAGCGATACGCAGTATTTT. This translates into CASSAGLVSDTQYF.

This CDR3 reads CASSVGNSYGEQYF. CDR3 sequence (DNA): TGTGCCAGCAGCGTAGGCAACAGCTATGGAGAGCAGTACTTC. The genes are TRBV9 and TRBJ2-7; no firm D call. The V end was cut by 0 bases, the J end by 7 bases, with 14 bases between. Germline V CDR1 and CDR2: SGDLS, YYNGEE. The CDR3 spans 14 residues.

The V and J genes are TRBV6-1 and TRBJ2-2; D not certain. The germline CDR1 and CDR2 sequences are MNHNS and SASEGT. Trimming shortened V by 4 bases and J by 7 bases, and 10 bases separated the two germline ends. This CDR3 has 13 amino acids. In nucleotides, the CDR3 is TGTGCCAGCAGTGTTAGACTCAACGGGGAGCTGTTTTTT. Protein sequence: CASSVRLNGELFF.

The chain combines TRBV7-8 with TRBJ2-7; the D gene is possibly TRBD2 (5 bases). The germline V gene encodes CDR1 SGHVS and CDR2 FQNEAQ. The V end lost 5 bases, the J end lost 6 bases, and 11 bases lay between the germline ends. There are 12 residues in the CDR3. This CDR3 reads CASSPRAGEQYF. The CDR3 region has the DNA TGTGCCAGCAGCCCCCGGGCGGGCGAGCAGTACTTC.

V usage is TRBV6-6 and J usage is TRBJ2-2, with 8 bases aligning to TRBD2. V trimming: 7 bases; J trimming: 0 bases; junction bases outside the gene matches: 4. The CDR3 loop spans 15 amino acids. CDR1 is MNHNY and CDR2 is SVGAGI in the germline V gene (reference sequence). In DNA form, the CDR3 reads TGTGCCAGCACAATCGGGGGGGCGAACACCGGGGAGCTGTTTTTT. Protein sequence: CASTIGGANTGELFF.

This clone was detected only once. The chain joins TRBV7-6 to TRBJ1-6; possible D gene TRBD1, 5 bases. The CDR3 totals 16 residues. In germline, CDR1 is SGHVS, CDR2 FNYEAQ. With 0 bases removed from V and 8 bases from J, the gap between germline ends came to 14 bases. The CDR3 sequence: CASSLAPAGIDSPLHF. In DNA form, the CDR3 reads TGTGCCAGCAGCTTAGCCCCGGCAGGGATCGATTCACCCCTCCACTTT.

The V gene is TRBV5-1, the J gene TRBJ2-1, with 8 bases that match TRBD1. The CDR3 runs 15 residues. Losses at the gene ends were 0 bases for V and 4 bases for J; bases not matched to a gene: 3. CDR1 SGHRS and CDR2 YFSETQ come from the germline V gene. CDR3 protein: CASSLAGQGYNEQFF. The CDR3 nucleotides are TGCGCCAGCAGCTTGGCTGGACAGGGATACAATGAGCAGTTCTTC.

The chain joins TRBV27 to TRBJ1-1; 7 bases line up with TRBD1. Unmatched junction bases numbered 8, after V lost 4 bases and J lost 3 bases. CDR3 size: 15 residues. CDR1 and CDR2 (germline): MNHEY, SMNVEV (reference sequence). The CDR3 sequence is CASSSLRQGDTEAFF. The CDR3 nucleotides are TGTGCCAGCAGTTCCCTCCGACAGGGCGACACTGAAGCTTTCTTT.

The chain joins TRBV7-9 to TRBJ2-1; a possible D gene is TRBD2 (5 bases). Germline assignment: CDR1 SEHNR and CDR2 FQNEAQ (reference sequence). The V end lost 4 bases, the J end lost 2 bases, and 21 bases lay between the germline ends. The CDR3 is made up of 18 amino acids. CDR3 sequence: CASSSVRAVGGAYNEQFF. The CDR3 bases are TGTGCCAGCAGCTCGGTTCGGGCGGTAGGAGGCGCCTACAATGAGCAGTTCTTC.

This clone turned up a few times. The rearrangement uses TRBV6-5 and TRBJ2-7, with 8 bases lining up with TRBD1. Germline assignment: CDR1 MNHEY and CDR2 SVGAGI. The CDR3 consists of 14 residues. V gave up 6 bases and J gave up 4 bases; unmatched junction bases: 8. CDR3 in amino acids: CASRRAGGVYEQYF. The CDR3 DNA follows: TGTGCCAGCAGAAGGGCAGGGGGCGTTTACGAGCAGTACTTC.

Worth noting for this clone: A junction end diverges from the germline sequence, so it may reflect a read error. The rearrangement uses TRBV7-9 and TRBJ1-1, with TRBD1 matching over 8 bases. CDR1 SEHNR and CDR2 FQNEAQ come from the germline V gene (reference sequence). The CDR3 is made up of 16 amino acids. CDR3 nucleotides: TGTTCCAGCAGCTTAGTGCCAGGGGGCTTGGTCACTGAAGCTTTCTTT. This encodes CSSSLVPGGLVTEAFF.

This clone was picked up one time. The CDR3 DNA follows: TGTGCCAGCGGGAGAGAGGAGCAGTACTTC. This codes for CASGREEQYF. This rearrangement joins TRBV7-2 to TRBJ2-7; the D gene is possibly TRBD2 (5 bases). V was pared by 8 bases and J by 7 bases, with 9 bases between. CDR3 length equals 10 residues. Germline V gives CDR1 SGHTA, CDR2 FQGNSA. Supplemented by reference TRBV7-2 and TRBJ2-7, the full variable domain reads GAGVSQSPSNKVTEKGKDVELRCDPISGHTALYWYRQSLGQGLEFLIYFQGNSAPDKSGLPSDRFSAERTGGSVSTLTIQRTQQEDSAVYLCASGREEQYFGPGTRLTVT.

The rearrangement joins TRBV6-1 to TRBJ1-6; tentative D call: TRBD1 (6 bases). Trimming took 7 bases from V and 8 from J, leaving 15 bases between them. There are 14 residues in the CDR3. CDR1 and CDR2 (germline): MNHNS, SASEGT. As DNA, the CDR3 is TGTGCCAGCAAGCCCCAGGGGACGCATTCACCCCTCCACTTT. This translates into CASKPQGTHSPLHF.